These 10 T cell receptor beta chains came from one sample sequenced in a study of blood T cell repertoires in COVID-19. Here immunoSEQ multiplex PCR was the method, and the copy in TCRdb shows in-frame clones only, minus some. Of about 73,000 clones in the sample, approximately 90% were seen once. Sequenced: peripheral blood. These TCRs come from a woman under 30 with acute or convalescent COVID-19.

CDR3 DNA sequence: TGCAGCGTTGAACTCCCGCCCGAAGTGCGGAAGAGCTCCTACAATGAGCAGTTCTTC. It is translated as CSVELPPEVRKSSYNEQFF. V gene TRBV29-1 combines with J gene TRBJ2-1, with unresolved D. The V gene's germline CDR1 is SQVTM and CDR2 ANQGSEA. V was trimmed by 2 bases and J by 0 bases, leaving 23 bases between them. This CDR3 is built from 19 residues.

This clone was found once. The chain joins TRBV4-1 to TRBJ1-4, with 9 bases fitting TRBD1. In germline, CDR1 is MGHRA, CDR2 YSYEKL. V lost 0 bases, J lost 5 bases, and 7 bases stayed unmatched. The CDR3 spans 17 residues. The CDR3 sequence is CASSQDGLGQGNEKLFF. In nucleotides, the CDR3 is TGCGCCAGCAGCCAAGATGGGTTGGGACAGGGAAATGAAAAACTGTTTTTT.

This clone was seen once. J is TRBJ1-5 and V is TRBV7-8; TRBD1 matches 7 bases. The ends lost 5 bases at V and 0 bases at J; junction bases unmatched: 4. The V gene's germline CDR1 is SGHVS and CDR2 FQNEAQ. This CDR3 spans 15 amino acids. In nucleotides, the CDR3 is TGTGCCAGCAGCCAGGACAGGTCTAGCAATCAGCCCCAGCATTTT. Protein sequence: CASSQDRSSNQPQHF.

The chain has TRBV28 and TRBJ1-2, with 10 bases fitting TRBD1. The CDR3 runs to 14 residues. Germline CDR1 reads MDHEN; CDR2 reads SYDVKM. J gave up 3 bases and V 8 bases, and 6 bases lay outside the gene matches. CDR3 in DNA: TGTGCCAGCTGGGGGACAGGGGCTGACTATGGCTACACCTTC. Protein product: CASWGTGADYGYTF.

The chain recombines TRBV11-3 with TRBJ2-1; tentatively, D is TRBD2 (5 bases). The V end lost 2 bases, the J end lost 5 bases, and 13 bases lay between the germline ends. Per germline, CDR1 SGHNT and CDR2 YENEEA. The CDR3 consists of 15 residues. CDR3 loop: CASSLRGSRDNEQFF. In DNA form, the CDR3 reads TGTGCCAGCAGCTTAAGAGGGAGTAGAGACAATGAGCAGTTCTTC.

The chain recombines TRBV9 with TRBJ2-1; TRBD1 is a possible D gene (6 bases). The CDR3 length is 15 residues. V lost 4 bases, J lost 4 bases, and 15 bases lay in between. Germline V gene lookup returns CDR1 SGDLS and CDR2 YYNGEE. The CDR3 coding sequence is TGTGCCAGCAGCAGTTCAGGGGCAGCGTACAATGAGCAGTTCTTC. Its protein product is CASSSSGAAYNEQFF.

The CDR3 DNA sequence: TGTGCCAGCAATATAACTCCGAATACTGAAGCTTTCTTT. Translating gives CASNITPNTEAFF. The gene calls are TRBV12-3 or TRBV12-4 and TRBJ1-1; D gene uncertain. The germline V and J ends were trimmed by 7 bases and 5 bases, with 14 bases remaining between them. There are 13 residues in the CDR3.

The chain carries TRBV5-4 and TRBJ1-5; 7 nucleotides match TRBD1. Germline V CDR1 and CDR2: SGHNT, YYREEE (reference sequence). Trimming cost V 5 bases and J 4 bases; bases outside gene matches: 15. This CDR3 region has 17 residues. The CDR3 bases are TGTGCCAGCAGTCTACCCAAACCGGGACAGCGGAATCAGCCCCAGCATTTT. This gives the protein CASSLPKPGQRNQPQHF.

This chain links TRBV27 with TRBJ2-1; TRBD1 agrees at 9 bases. Per germline, CDR1 MNHEY and CDR2 SMNVEV (reference sequence). The trim removed 4 bases at V and 5 bases at J, leaving 6 bases unmatched. CDR3 size: 15 residues. The CDR3 bases are TGTGCCAGCAGTTACGGGACAGGGTGGGACAATGAGCAGTTCTTC. This codes for CASSYGTGWDNEQFF.

The V and J genes are TRBV24-1 and TRBJ1-6; a weak D match, TRBD1 (6 bases). The V and J ends lost 3 bases and 6 bases respectively, with 20 bases between them. Germline V gene sequence: CDR1 KGHDR, CDR2 SFDVKD. CDR3 size: 18 residues. The chain's CDR3 is CATSDKKPTGKRNSPLHF. The CDR3 nucleotides read TGTGCCACCAGTGATAAAAAACCCACAGGGAAGCGTAATTCACCCCTCCACTTT.